The 8 T cell receptor beta chains given below trace back to one sample, sequenced in a study of radiotherapy plus CTLA-4 blockade in lung cancer. Some clones are missing from TCRdb's copy, which holds only in-frame ones; the method was immunoSEQ multiplex PCR. The sample has roughly 66,000 clones, about four fifths seen once; the top ten hold approximately 4.1%. Source: peripheral blood, taken from a patient treated with radiotherapy plus ipilimumab. These receptors came from a human donor with non-small cell lung cancer who had a partial response to radiotherapy plus ipilimumab.

This clone was observed a handful of times. This rearrangement joins TRBV2 to TRBJ2-2; TRBD2 matches at 7 bases. The CDR3 loop spans 16 amino acids. CDR1 and CDR2 from the germline V gene are SNHLY and FYNNEI. After removal of 5 bases from V and 0 bases from J, the junction contained 6 bases not matched to a gene. CDR3 amino acids: CASSLMAGANTGELFF. The DNA for the CDR3 is TGTGCCAGCAGTCTAATGGCGGGAGCGAACACCGGGGAGCTGTTTTTT.

The rearrangement joins TRBV7-6 to TRBJ2-5; D gene uncertain. V shed 5 bases and J shed 5 bases, with 6 bases lying between them. This CDR3 is built from 11 residues. CDR1 is SGHVS, CDR2 FNYEAQ, per germline. The chain's CDR3 is CASSPQETQYF. The CDR3 nucleotides read TGTGCCAGCAGCCCCCAGGAGACCCAGTACTTC. The variable domain in full, completed from reference TRBV7-6 and TRBJ2-5, reads GAGVSQSPRYKVTKRGQDVALRCDPISGHVSLYWYRQALGQGPEFLTYFNYEAQQDKSGLPNDRFSAERPEGSISTLTIQRTEQRDSAMYRCASSPQETQYFGPGTRLLVL.

This clone occurred a few times. The rearrangement uses TRBV9 and TRBJ2-6; D is possibly TRBD2 (6 bases). Germline lookup yields CDR1 SGDLS and CDR2 YYNGEE. V lost 3 bases to trimming and J lost 3 bases, with 7 bases between them. The CDR3 extends over 14 amino acids. The CDR3 DNA reads TGTGCCAGCAGCGCCGGGAGTGGGGCCAACGTCCTGACTTTC. Translation gives CASSAGSGANVLTF.

The J gene is TRBJ1-2, the V gene TRBV2; a weak D match, TRBD1 (6 bases). The V and J ends lost 3 bases and 4 bases respectively, with 15 bases between them. Germline V gene lookup returns CDR1 SNHLY and CDR2 FYNNEI. The CDR3 totals 15 residues. The CDR3 region has the DNA TGTGCCAGCAGTGAGGGGAGAGGCAGGGGCTATGGCTACACCTTC. This encodes CASSEGRGRGYGYTF. The full variable domain, its missing parts supplied by reference TRBV2 and TRBJ1-2, is EPEVTQTPSHQVTQMGQEVILRCVPISNHLYFYWYRQILGQKVEFLVSFYNNEISEKSEIFDDQFSVERPDGSNFTLKIRSTKLEDSAMYFCASSEGRGRGYGYTFGSGTRLTVV.

The gene calls are TRBV19 and TRBJ1-5, with 7 nucleotides matching TRBD1. The CDR3 loop spans 15 amino acids. Germline V gene lookup returns CDR1 LNHDA and CDR2 SQIVND (reference sequence). V lost 3 bases and J lost 5; bases outside the gene matches: 7. The CDR3 sequence is CASSIGTARDQPQHF. The CDR3, as DNA: TGTGCCAGTAGTATTGGGACAGCGCGGGATCAGCCCCAGCATTTT.

The V gene is TRBV6-1, the J gene TRBJ1-3, with 8 bases matching TRBD1. This CDR3 is 14 amino acids long. Germline V gene data show CDR1 as MNHNS and CDR2 as SASEGT. Germline trimming cut 6 bases from V and 12 bases from J; bases unmatched to any gene: 13. The CDR3 DNA reads as TGTGCCAGCAGCCACCGGGACAGGCGGCCCCACATATATTTT. Translating it yields CASSHRDRRPHIYF.

This clone was seen a few times. The CDR3 loop reads CASSIGGEQFF. In nucleotides, the CDR3 is TGTGCCAGCAGCATTGGAGGGGAGCAGTTCTTC. The chain recombines TRBV7-2 with TRBJ2-1; D may be TRBD2 (6 bases). Germline assignment: CDR1 SGHTA and CDR2 FQGNSA. The CDR3 is made up of 11 amino acids. V lost 5 bases and J lost 10, with 9 bases in between.

This sequence joins TRBV28 and TRBJ2-7; 13 positions agree with TRBD2. CDR1 is MDHEN, CDR2 SYDVKM, per germline. The CDR3 length is 16 residues. Germline trimming cut 2 bases from V and 0 bases from J; bases unmatched to any gene: 1. CDR3 coding DNA: TGTGCCAGCAGTTTAAGGACTAGCGGGAGCTCCTACGAGCAGTACTTC. Amino acid sequence: CASSLRTSGSSYEQYF. Full variable domain (remainder filled in from reference TRBV28 and TRBJ2-7): DVKVTQSSRYLVKRTGEKVFLECVQDMDHENMFWYRQDPGLGLRLIYFSYDVKMKEKGDIPEGYSVSREKKERFSLILESASTNQTSMYLCASSLRTSGSSYEQYFGPGTRLTVT.